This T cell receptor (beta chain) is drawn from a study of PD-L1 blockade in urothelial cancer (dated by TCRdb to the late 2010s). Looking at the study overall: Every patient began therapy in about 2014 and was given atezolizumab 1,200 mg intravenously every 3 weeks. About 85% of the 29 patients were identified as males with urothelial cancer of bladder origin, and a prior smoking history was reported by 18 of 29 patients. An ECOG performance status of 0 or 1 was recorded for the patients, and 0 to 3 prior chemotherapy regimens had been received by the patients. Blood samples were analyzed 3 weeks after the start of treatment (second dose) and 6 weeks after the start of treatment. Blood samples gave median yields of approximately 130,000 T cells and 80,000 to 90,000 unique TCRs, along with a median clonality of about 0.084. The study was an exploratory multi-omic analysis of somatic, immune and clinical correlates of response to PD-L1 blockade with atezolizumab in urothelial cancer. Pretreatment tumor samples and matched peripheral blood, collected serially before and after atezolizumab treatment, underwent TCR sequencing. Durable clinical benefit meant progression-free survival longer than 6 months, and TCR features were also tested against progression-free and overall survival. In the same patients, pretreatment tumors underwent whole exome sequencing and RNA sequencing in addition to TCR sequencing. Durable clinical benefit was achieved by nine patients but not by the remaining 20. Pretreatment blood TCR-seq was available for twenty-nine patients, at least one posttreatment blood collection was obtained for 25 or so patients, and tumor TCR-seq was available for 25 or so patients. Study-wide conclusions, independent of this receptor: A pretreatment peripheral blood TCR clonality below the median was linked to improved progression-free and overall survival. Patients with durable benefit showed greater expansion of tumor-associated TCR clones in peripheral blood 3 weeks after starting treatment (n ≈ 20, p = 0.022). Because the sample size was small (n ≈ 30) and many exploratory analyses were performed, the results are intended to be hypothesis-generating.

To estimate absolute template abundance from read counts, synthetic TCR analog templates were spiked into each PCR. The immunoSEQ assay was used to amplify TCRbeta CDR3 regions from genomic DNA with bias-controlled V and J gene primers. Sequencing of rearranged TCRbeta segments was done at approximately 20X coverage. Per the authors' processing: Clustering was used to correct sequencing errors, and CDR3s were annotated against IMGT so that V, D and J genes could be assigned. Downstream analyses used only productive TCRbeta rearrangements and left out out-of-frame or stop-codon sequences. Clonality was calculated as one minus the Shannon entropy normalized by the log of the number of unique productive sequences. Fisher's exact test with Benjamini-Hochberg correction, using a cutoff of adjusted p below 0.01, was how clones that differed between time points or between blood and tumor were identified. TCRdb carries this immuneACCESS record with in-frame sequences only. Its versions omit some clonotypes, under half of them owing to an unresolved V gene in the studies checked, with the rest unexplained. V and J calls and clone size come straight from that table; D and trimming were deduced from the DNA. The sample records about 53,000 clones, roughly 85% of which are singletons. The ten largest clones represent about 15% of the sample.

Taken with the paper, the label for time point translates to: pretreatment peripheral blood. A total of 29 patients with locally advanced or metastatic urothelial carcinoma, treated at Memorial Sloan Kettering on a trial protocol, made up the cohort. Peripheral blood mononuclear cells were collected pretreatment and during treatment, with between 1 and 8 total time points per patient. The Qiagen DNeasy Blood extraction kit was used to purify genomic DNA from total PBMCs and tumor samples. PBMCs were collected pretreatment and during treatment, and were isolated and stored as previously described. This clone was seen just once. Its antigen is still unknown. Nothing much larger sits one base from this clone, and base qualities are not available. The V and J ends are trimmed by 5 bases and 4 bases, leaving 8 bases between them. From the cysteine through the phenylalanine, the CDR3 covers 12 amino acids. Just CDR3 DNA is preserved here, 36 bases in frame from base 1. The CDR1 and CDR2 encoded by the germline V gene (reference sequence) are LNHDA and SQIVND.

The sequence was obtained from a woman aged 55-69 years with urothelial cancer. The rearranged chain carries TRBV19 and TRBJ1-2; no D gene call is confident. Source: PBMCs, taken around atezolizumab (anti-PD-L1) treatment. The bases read TGTGCCAGTAGTTCTCTCCTCTATGGCTACACCTTC. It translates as CASSSLLYGYTF.